This TCR beta chain emerged from a study of radiation and T cells in renal cell carcinoma. Study-level points and caveats: In blood, top tumor clones expanded by 2 weeks, shrinking by 4.

Described time point: blood 2 weeks post-SBRT. Treatment: 15 Gy SBRT to primary tumor, nephrectomy 4 weeks later. On this clone itself: The antigen is not known.

Only in-frame clones appear in the TCRdb table, and some are missing; sequencing was by immunoSEQ multiplex PCR. The repertoire holds 95,000 to 150,000 clones, with around 81% as singletons. The sequence was obtained from a man between 45 and 60 years old with renal cell carcinoma. Sample: blood, taken from a patient whose treatment included radiotherapy and nephrectomy.

For the CDR3, the DNA is TGTGCCAGCAGTTACGACCCCGGCGGGGGCACAGATACGCAGTATTTT. Translating it yields CASSYDPGGGTDTQYF. The chain couples TRBV27 to TRBJ2-3; a possible D gene is TRBD2 (6 bases). With 4 bases removed from V and 1 base from J, the gap between germline ends came to 15 bases. This CDR3 contains 16 residues. Germline CDR1 reads MNHEY; CDR2 reads SMNVEV (reference sequence).